The source of this T cell receptor beta chain is a study of control samples from healthy donors and cancer patients. The table came from immunoSEQ multiplex PCR; TCRdb's copy has only in-frame clones and leaves some out. The sample carries 70,000 to 85,000 clones, around 92% recorded once. With 6 bases removed from V and 8 bases from J, the gap between germline ends came to 7 bases. The CDR3 runs to 10 residues. The receptor comes from a middle-aged man in good health. Sequencing input: blood. The chain carries TRBV12-3 or TRBV12-4 and TRBJ1-2; D uncertain. For the CDR3, the DNA is TGTGCCAGCAGGGGGTCGGGCTACACCTTC. It yields the protein CASRGSGYTF.